One and the same sample provided the 18 T cell receptor beta chains below, sequenced in a study of OX40 agonist ivuxolimab in advanced cancers. This table comes from immunoSEQ multiplex PCR, and its TCRdb copy is limited to in-frame clones, with some not included. The sample lists roughly 74,000 clones, almost 85% occurring once. Sequenced here: CD4+ or CD8+ T cells sorted from blood, sampled in a trial of the OX40 agonist ivuxolimab. These receptors all stem from an adult with an advanced solid tumor such as melanoma, head and neck, liver or kidney cancer.

The rearrangement uses TRBV28 and TRBJ2-3; D might be TRBD1 (5 bases). Germline CDR1 MDHEN, CDR2 SYDVKM. The CDR3 is 16 amino acids. The V end lost 5 bases, the J end lost 2 bases, and 17 bases lay between the germline ends. CDR3 loop: CASSHQGTPDTDTQYF. CDR3 DNA sequence: TGTGCCAGCAGTCATCAGGGAACCCCTGACACAGATACGCAGTATTTT.

The chain uses TRBV9 and TRBJ2-5; maybe TRBD2 (5 bases). The CDR3 is made up of 12 amino acids. The germline V gene encodes CDR1 SGDLS and CDR2 YYNGEE. Trimming cost V 7 bases and J 6 bases, with 13 bases left between them. In DNA, the CDR3 is TGTGCCAGCGGTACTAGTACGAAGACCCAGTACTTC. It yields the protein CASGTSTKTQYF.

The V gene is TRBV18, the J gene TRBJ1-1, with 9 bases identical to TRBD1. Germline loops: CDR1 KGHSH, CDR2 LQKENI. The J segment lost 11 bases and the V segment lost 2 bases, leaving 21 bases of the junction unmatched. The CDR3 runs 18 residues. In DNA, the CDR3 is TGTGCCAGCTCACCAATTTGCGGCTACCGAAACGTCGGACAGGGGGCTTTCTTT. Its protein product is CASSPICGYRNVGQGAFF. The full variable domain, its missing parts supplied by reference TRBV18 and TRBJ1-1, is NAGVMQNPRHLVRRRGQEARLRCSPMKGHSHVYWYRQLPEEGLKFMVYLQKENIIDESGMPKERFSAEFPKEGPSILRIQQVVRGDSAAYFCASSPICGYRNVGQGAFFGQGTRLTVV.

J is TRBJ2-7 and V is TRBV28; the D call may be TRBD1 or TRBD2 (5 bases each). The CDR3 extends over 14 amino acids. Between the trimmed V and J ends, which lost 6 bases and 3 bases, there was a span of 15 bases. Per the germline V gene, CDR1 is MDHEN and CDR2 is SYDVKM. CDR3 bases: TGTGCCAGCAGGCCGCCCCGGGGCTACTACGAGCAGTACTTC. Residues: CASRPPRGYYEQYF.

The chain is built from TRBV2 and TRBJ2-3; 10 nucleotides agree with TRBD2. V shed 6 bases, J shed 0 bases, and the junction held 12 bases outside the gene matches. The germline V gene encodes CDR1 SNHLY and CDR2 FYNNEI. The CDR3 runs to 18 residues. CDR3 sequence reads: CASRRTSGLKFSTDTQYF. In nucleotides, the CDR3 is TGTGCCAGCAGACGGACTAGCGGACTAAAGTTTAGCACAGATACGCAGTATTTT.

The J gene is TRBJ1-3, the V gene TRBV20-1; D remains unclear. This CDR3 region has 11 residues. Germline V gene data show CDR1 as DFQATT and CDR2 as SNEGSKA (reference sequence). V was shortened by 5 bases and J by 3 bases, with 5 bases between the two germline ends. In DNA, the CDR3 is TGCAGTGCTCTTGGTGGAAACACCATATATTTT. Its protein is CSALGGNTIYF.

This clone was detected only once. J is TRBJ2-5 and V is TRBV5-4, with 7 bases identical to TRBD1. There are 14 residues in the CDR3. Per the germline V gene, CDR1 is SGHNT and CDR2 is YYREEE (reference sequence). The ends lost 0 bases at V and 9 bases at J; junction bases unmatched: 8. This CDR3 is CASSLVQGSLAQYF. In DNA, the CDR3 is TGTGCCAGCAGCTTGGTACAGGGGTCGTTGGCCCAGTACTTC. Complete variable domain (other parts from reference TRBV5-4 and TRBJ2-5): ETGVTQSPTHLIKTRGQQVTLRCSSQSGHNTVSWYQQALGQGPQFIFQYYREEENGRGNFPPRFSGLQFPNYSSELNVNALELDDSALYLCASSLVQGSLAQYFGPGTRLLVL.

The chain uses TRBV9 and TRBJ2-3, with no clear D. Germline V gene data show CDR1 as SGDLS and CDR2 as YYNGEE. The CDR3 runs 13 residues. V was shortened by 1 base and J by 6 bases, with 9 bases between the two germline ends. The CDR3 DNA follows: TGTGCCAGCAGCGTACTGGCCATGGATACGCAGTATTTT. Protein product: CASSVLAMDTQYF.

This chain connects TRBV6-6 to TRBJ2-7; the D is unclear. V was clipped by 7 bases and J by 1 base, with 11 bases between them. The CDR3 is 13 amino acids. Germline CDR1 is MNHNY and CDR2 is SVGAGI (reference sequence). The CDR3 DNA is TGTGCCAGCATCAACACGGAGTCCTACGAGCAGTACTTC. Its translation: CASINTESYEQYF.

The CDR3 is CASGLAQQVSGYTQYF. Written as DNA, the CDR3 is TGTGCTAGTGGTTTGGCCCAGCAGGTCAGCGGATATACGCAGTATTTT. V is TRBV12-5 and J is TRBJ2-3; D perhaps matches TRBD2 (5 bases). The V gene's germline CDR1 is LGHNT and CDR2 FRNRAP. This CDR3 is 16 amino acids long. V was shortened by 1 base and J by 7 bases, with 18 bases between the two germline ends.

In this sample, this clone turned up once. This chain uses TRBV7-9 with TRBJ1-4; D is possibly TRBD1 (5 bases). Germline V lookup: CDR1 SEHNR, CDR2 FQNEAQ (reference sequence). The germline V and J ends were trimmed by 2 bases and 4 bases, with 11 bases remaining between them. This CDR3 comprises 15 residues. CDR3 region: CASSLPTDNNEKLFF. DNA for the CDR3: TGTGCCAGCAGCTTACCCACGGACAATAATGAAAAACTGTTTTTT.

The CDR3 loop reads CASSVDGDTEAFF. The CDR3 DNA follows: TGTGCCAGCAGCGTAGATGGCGATACTGAAGCTTTCTTT. This sequence joins TRBV9 and TRBJ1-1; D remains ambiguous. This CDR3 has 13 residues. V dropped 0 bases and J dropped 5 bases, with 8 bases sitting between them. The germline V gene encodes CDR1 SGDLS and CDR2 YYNGEE.

V is TRBV4-1 and J is TRBJ2-3; D is possibly TRBD2 (6 bases). V gave up 3 bases and J gave up 4 bases, with 14 bases separating them. CDR3 length equals 15 residues. CDR1 and CDR2 from the germline V gene are MGHRA and YSYEKL. This CDR3 is CASSQIPGVADTQYF. CDR3 coding DNA: TGCGCCAGCAGCCAGATACCGGGGGTGGCAGATACGCAGTATTTT.

CDR3 nucleotides: TGTGCCAGCAGTTTGGCTAGCGGGTCTTACAATGAGCAGTTCTTC. It codes for CASSLASGSYNEQFF. The chain carries TRBV28 and TRBJ2-1, with 8 bases matching TRBD2. V lost 3 bases and J lost 4; bases outside the gene matches: 5. The germline gives CDR1 MDHEN, CDR2 SYDVKM. The CDR3 is 15 amino acids.

The chain recombines TRBV18 with TRBJ1-5, with D possibly being TRBD1 (5 bases). Trimming removed 3 bases at V and 2 bases at J, with 11 bases between. The V gene's germline CDR1 is KGHSH and CDR2 LQKENI. The CDR3 extends over 15 amino acids. The CDR3 is CASSPQKGGNQPQHF. CDR3 DNA sequence: TGTGCCAGCTCACCCCAGAAAGGGGGCAATCAGCCCCAGCATTTT.

V is TRBV18 and J is TRBJ2-2; no clear D. CDR3 length: 15 residues. CDR1 is KGHSH and CDR2 is LQKENI in the germline V gene. V was clipped by 0 bases and J by 8 bases, with 13 bases between them. The CDR3 DNA reads TGTGCCAGCTCACCACCCGGACCCACTTCGGGGGAGCTGTTTTTT. Translated: CASSPPGPTSGELFF.

The V gene is TRBV12-5, the J gene TRBJ2-7; no reliable D call. This CDR3 spans 12 amino acids. The germline gives CDR1 LGHNT, CDR2 FRNRAP. V shed 4 bases and J shed 2 bases, with 6 bases lying between them. CDR3 residues: CASGSETYEQYF. The CDR3 bases are TGTGCTAGTGGTTCAGAGACCTACGAGCAGTACTTC.

This chain joins TRBV5-1 and TRBJ2-7, with a tentative D call TRBD2 (5 bases). CDR1 is SGHRS and CDR2 is YFSETQ in the germline V gene. The length of the CDR3 is 16 residues. The V gene lost 3 bases and the J gene lost 6 bases, with 22 bases spanning the gap. This CDR3 reads CASSSGGWTDHPEQYF. Written as DNA, the CDR3 is TGCGCCAGCAGCTCGGGCGGTTGGACTGATCACCCCGAGCAGTACTTC.